This is a list of T cell receptor beta chains from one sample in a study of blood T cell repertoires in COVID-19. Clones were read by immunoSEQ multiplex PCR, and TCRdb kept only the in-frame ones, dropping some. This table has about 220,000 clones, approximately 86% appearing once. Sequencing was performed on peripheral blood. The receptors were sampled from a woman between 25 and 40 years old who had recovered from COVID-19. Both conserved end residues are part of each CDR3. A D gene is named only where the DNA matches it firmly. Not all rows give a size; the values are once, few, many and, for expanded clones, a class.

TRBJ1-2	TRBV7-2	.	.	CASSLVDRGDYGYTF	TGTGCCAGCAGCTTAGTAGATAGGGGTGACTATGGCTACACCTTC
TRBJ2-1	TRBV9	.	.	CASSVEGVSYNEQFF	TGTGCCAGCAGCGTAGAAGGGGTGTCCTACAATGAGCAGTTCTTC
TRBJ2-5	TRBV7-9	.	.	CASSLVGGKQETQYF	TGTGCCAGCAGCTTAGTAGGGGGTAAACAAGAGACCCAGTACTTC
TRBJ1-1	TRBV6-5	.	.	CASSSGRYTEAFF	TGTGCCAGCAGTTCAGGAAGGTACACTGAAGCTTTCTTT
TRBJ2-3	TRBV7-6	TRBD2	.	CASSLGSGGAVDTQYF	TGTGCCAGCAGCTTAGGTAGCGGGGGGGCCGTGGATACGCAGTATTTT
TRBJ2-1	TRBV2	TRBD1	few	CASKRQGSYNEQFF	TGTGCCAGCAAACGACAGGGTTCCTACAATGAGCAGTTCTTC
TRBJ2-1	TRBV18	TRBD2	many	CASSPPGLADNEQFF	TGTGCCAGCTCACCACCGGGACTAGCGGACAATGAGCAGTTCTTC
TRBJ2-5	TRBV6-2/TRBV6-3	TRBD2	.	CASSPSSGGSETQYF	TGTGCCAGCAGTCCCTCTAGCGGGGGGAGTGAGACCCAGTACTTC
TRBJ1-1	TRBV10-3	.	.	CAIRQHGEAFF	TGTGCCATCAGGCAACACGGGGAAGCTTTCTTT
TRBJ2-3	TRBV7-3	.	.	CASSLEPPGGKDTQYF	TGTGCCAGCAGCTTAGAACCCCCGGGGGGCAAAGATACGCAGTATTTT
TRBJ1-2	TRBV4-1	.	.	CASSRGLENVHGYTF	TGCGCCAGCAGCCGAGGACTGGAAAACGTCCATGGCTACACCTTC
TRBJ1-5	TRBV3-1/TRBV3-2	TRBD1	.	CASSKCDRDPNQPQHF	TGTGCCAGCAGCAAATGTGACAGGGACCCCAATCAGCCCCAGCATTTT
TRBJ2-6	TRBV11-1	.	.	CASSLARTIGANVLTF	TGTGCCAGCAGCTTAGCAAGGACTATCGGGGCCAACGTCCTGACTTTC
TRBJ1-2	TRBV19	.	.	CASSIGWGGAGGYTF	TGTGCCAGTAGTATAGGGTGGGGCGGGGCAGGTGGCTACACCTTC
TRBJ1-6	TRBV7-8	.	.	CASSFREVFGGNSPLHF	TGTGCCAGCAGCTTCCGGGAGGTCTTCGGTGGTAATTCACCCCTCCACTTT
TRBJ1-1	TRBV9	TRBD1	.	CASSVAPRTGEAAFF	TGTGCCAGCAGCGTAGCCCCACGGACAGGGGAAGCAGCTTTCTTT
TRBJ1-2	TRBV19	TRBD1	few	CASSIQGEVFYGYTF	TGTGCCAGTAGTATACAGGGGGAAGTATTCTATGGCTACACCTTC
TRBJ2-5	TRBV11-2	TRBD2	.	CASRRLAGRVTQYF	TGTGCCAGCAGACGACTAGCGGGCCGTGTGACCCAGTACTTC
TRBJ2-3	TRBV9	.	.	CASSVEPTDTQYF	TGTGCCAGCAGCGTAGAGCCTACAGATACGCAGTATTTT
TRBJ2-7	TRBV9	.	.	CASSVAGRGHEQYF	TGTGCCAGCAGCGTAGCGGGCAGGGGCCACGAGCAGTACTTC
TRBJ2-4	TRBV19	TRBD1	.	CASSTSGTVEAKNIQYF	TGTGCCAGTAGTACTTCCGGGACAGTTGAAGCCAAAAACATTCAGTACTTC
TRBJ1-5	TRBV11-2	.	.	CASSLDRGLNQPQHF	TGTGCCAGCAGCTTAGATAGGGGCCTAAATCAGCCCCAGCATTTT
TRBJ2-3	TRBV5-6	.	.	CASSVAGGSRYF	.
TRBJ1-4	TRBV6-1	.	.	CASSEAPPTGRLILKLFF	TGTGCCAGCAGTGAAGCCCCCCCGACAGGACGACTTATACTTAAACTGTTTTTT
TRBJ1-5	TRBV7-2	TRBD1	.	CASSKYGTGGNQPQHF	TGTGCCAGCAGCAAATACGGGACAGGGGGCAACCAGCCCCAGCATTTT
TRBJ2-7	TRBV6-2/TRBV6-3	TRBD1	once	CASSLRDRRVPSSYEQYF	TGTGCCAGCAGTCTCCGGGACAGGCGCGTCCCTAGCTCCTACGAGCAGTACTTC
TRBJ1-2	TRBV27	TRBD1	once	CASSLRGTGFGYTF	TGTGCCAGCAGTTTAAGGGGGACAGGGTTTGGCTACACCTTC
TRBJ2-1	TRBV19	.	.	CASSIGGGGTLDNEQFF	TGTGCCAGTAGTATAGGGGGAGGAGGCACGTTGGACAATGAGCAGTTCTTC
TRBJ2-1	TRBV3-1/TRBV3-2	.	.	CASSFPGFNNEQFF	TGTGCCAGCAGCTTTCCGGGTTTTAACAATGAGCAGTTCTTC
TRBJ2-1	TRBV12-2	.	.	CASRLVIAGGHNEQFF	TGTGCAAGTCGCTTAGTAATAGCGGGGGGTCACAATGAGCAGTTCTTC
TRBJ1-5	TRBV7-3	TRBD1	.	CASSLGQGQPQHF	TGTGCCAGCAGCTTGGGACAGGGTCAGCCCCAGCATTTT
TRBJ2-7	TRBV5-6	.	.	CASSLVARYEQYF	TGTGCCAGCAGCTTGGTGGCTAGATACGAGCAGTACTTC
TRBJ2-7	TRBV6-5	.	few	CASSLIADTYEQYF	TGTGCCAGCAGTCTAATAGCGGACACCTACGAGCAGTACTTC
TRBJ2-7	TRBV18	TRBD1	.	CASSAQGQGSYEQYF	TGTGCCAGCTCAGCTCAGGGACAGGGCTCCTACGAGCAGTACTTC
TRBJ1-1	TRBV6-5	.	.	CASSYSMFGGATEAFF	TGTGCCAGCAGTTACTCGATGTTCGGCGGAGCGACTGAAGCTTTCTTT
TRBJ1-2	TRBV5-1	.	.	CASSLQNYGYTF	TGCGCCAGCAGCCTACAGAACTATGGCTACACCTTC
TRBJ1-1	TRBV12-3/TRBV12-4	.	.	CASPNNTEAFF	TGTGCCAGCCCTAATAACACTGAAGCTTTCTTT
TRBJ2-3	TRBV11-3	.	.	CASSLGSVGAALTDTQYF	TGTGCCAGCAGCTTAGGATCTGTTGGGGCAGCGCTCACAGATACGCAGTATTTT
TRBJ2-1	TRBV6-2/TRBV6-3	TRBD1	.	CASSYRNRDRKRSEQFF	TGTGCCAGCAGTTACCGGAACCGGGACAGGAAGAGGTCTGAGCAGTTCTTC
TRBJ2-7	TRBV5-1	TRBD1	.	CASSIDGQGRSEQYF	TGCGCCAGCAGCATCGACGGACAGGGGAGGAGCGAGCAGTACTTC
TRBJ1-1	TRBV10-3	.	once	CAISNGAGTEAFF	TGTGCCATCAGTAACGGCGCCGGGACTGAAGCTTTCTTT
TRBJ2-7	TRBV11-3	.	once	CASSSPPGDEQYF	TGTGCCAGCAGCTCCCCTCCAGGCGACGAGCAGTACTTC
TRBJ1-3	TRBV29-1	.	.	CSVDEDSSSGNTIYF	TGCAGCGTTGATGAGGACAGTAGCTCTGGAAACACCATATATTTT
TRBJ1-2	TRBV12-3/TRBV12-4	.	once	CASSSEERRGYTF	TGTGCCAGCAGTTCGGAGGAAAGAAGGGGCTACACCTTC
TRBJ1-1	TRBV2	.	.	CASKDQGGGTEAFF	TGTGCCAGCAAGGATCAGGGCGGTGGGACTGAAGCTTTCTTT
TRBJ2-5	TRBV11-2	.	.	CASSLTWASETQYF	TGTGCCAGCAGCTTAACATGGGCCTCGGAGACCCAGTACTTC